Listed below are T cell receptor beta chains from one sample, sequenced in a study of control samples from healthy donors and cancer patients. The protocol was immunoSEQ multiplex PCR, while the TCRdb copy is restricted to in-frame clones and leaves out a portion. In the table there are 100,000 to 120,000 clones, roughly 90% of which are singletons. Input material: PBMCs. These receptors came from a woman in her sixties with lung cancer. Both conserved end residues are part of each CDR3. Fields, in order: D gene, V gene, clone size, J gene, CDR3 DNA, CDR3 protein. A D gene is named only where the DNA matches it firmly. Clone size, where shown, is once, few, many, or a class for clones that have expanded.

D: TRBD2
V: TRBV5-1
size: once
J: TRBJ2-5
DNA: TGCGCCAGCAGCATTCTAGCGGGGTCACAAGAGACCCAGTACTTC
CDR3: CASSILAGSQETQYF

D: .
V: TRBV7-8
size: .
J: TRBJ2-3
DNA: TGTGCCAGCAGCTTAGGGTTCAGCACAGATACGCAGTATTTT
CDR3: CASSLGFSTDTQYF

D: .
V: TRBV18
size: once
J: TRBJ2-2
DNA: TGTGCCAGCTCACCTGGCGGGATGCACACCGGGGAGCTGTTTTTT
CDR3: CASSPGGMHTGELFF

D: TRBD1
V: TRBV5-1
size: .
J: TRBJ2-1
DNA: TGCGCCAGCAGCTCCGGGACAGGGGCCTACAATGAGCAGTTCTTC
CDR3: CASSSGTGAYNEQFF

D: .
V: TRBV3-1/TRBV3-2
size: .
J: TRBJ1-1
DNA: TGTGCCAGCAGCCAAGCACGGGTTCACACTGAAGCTTTCTTT
CDR3: CASSQARVHTEAFF

D: .
V: TRBV11-2
size: .
J: TRBJ2-5
DNA: TGTGCCAGCAGTTTGGGACGACAAGAGACCCAGTACTTC
CDR3: CASSLGRQETQYF

D: .
V: TRBV28
size: .
J: TRBJ1-2
DNA: TGTGCCAGCAGTTCAGGGGATGGCTACACCTTC
CDR3: CASSSGDGYTF

D: TRBD1
V: TRBV28
size: .
J: TRBJ1-2
DNA: TGTGCCTCAGCCCCCGACAGGGGAATGTATGGCTACACCTTC
CDR3: CASAPDRGMYGYTF

D: TRBD1
V: TRBV18
size: .
J: TRBJ2-2
DNA: TGTGCCAGCTCCCCTACACAGGGGTACACCGGGGAGCTGTTTTTT
CDR3: CASSPTQGYTGELFF

D: TRBD2
V: TRBV4-2
size: .
J: TRBJ2-7
DNA: TGTGCCAGCAGCCAAGCCAGGGGACTAGCGGATTACGAGCAGTACTTC
CDR3: CASSQARGLADYEQYF

D: .
V: TRBV18
size: .
J: TRBJ2-2
DNA: TGTGCCAGCTCATTCGTAGGACCCGCGGGGGCGACGAACACCGGGGAGCTGTTTTTT
CDR3: CASSFVGPAGATNTGELFF

D: TRBD1
V: TRBV18
size: once
J: TRBJ1-1
DNA: TGTGCCAGCTCACCGGAACAACTCGACAGGGGCAGAGCTTTCTTT
CDR3: CASSPEQLDRGRAFF

D: .
V: TRBV5-5
size: few
J: TRBJ2-1
DNA: TGTGCCAGCAGCCTGGGACTCTACAATGAGCAGTTCTTC
CDR3: CASSLGLYNEQFF

D: .
V: TRBV10-3
size: .
J: TRBJ1-2
DNA: TGTGCCATCAGTGAGTCGGGGGCGCCGGATGGCTACACCTTC
CDR3: CAISESGAPDGYTF

D: TRBD1
V: TRBV5-1
size: .
J: TRBJ2-7
DNA: TGCGCCAGCAGCTTGTTTGCCGGAAACACCGGGACAGGGGCCAACGAGCAGTACTTC
CDR3: CASSLFAGNTGTGANEQYF

D: .
V: TRBV4-2
size: .
J: TRBJ1-1
DNA: TGTGCCAGCAGCCCCAGCATGAACACTGAAGCTTTCTTT
CDR3: CASSPSMNTEAFF

D: .
V: TRBV19
size: .
J: TRBJ1-2
DNA: TGTGCCAGCCAAGAGCGCTATGGCTACACCTTC
CDR3: CASQERYGYTF

D: TRBD2
V: TRBV29-1
size: few
J: TRBJ2-1
DNA: TGCAGCGTCGCTAGCGGGACGTACAATGAGCAGTTCTTC
CDR3: CSVASGTYNEQFF

D: TRBD1
V: TRBV5-8
size: .
J: TRBJ1-2
DNA: TGTGCCAGCAGCTTGGCCCAGGGGGGCAACTATGGCTACACCTTC
CDR3: CASSLAQGGNYGYTF

D: .
V: TRBV27
size: .
J: TRBJ1-4
DNA: TGTGCCAGCAGTCCCATCGCAACTAATGAAAAACTGTTTTTT
CDR3: CASSPIATNEKLFF

D: .
V: TRBV3-1/TRBV3-2
size: .
J: TRBJ2-1
DNA: TGTGCCAGCAGCCAAGCCGGGCCCCGAGGCAATGAGCAGTTCTTC
CDR3: CASSQAGPRGNEQFF

D: .
V: TRBV5-8
size: .
J: TRBJ1-5
DNA: TGTGCCAGCAGCTTGGACCCAGCCTACAATCAGCCCCAGCATTTT
CDR3: CASSLDPAYNQPQHF

D: TRBD1
V: TRBV5-1
size: once
J: TRBJ2-2
DNA: TGCGCCAGCAGCCCCGGACAGGGCGCGAACACCGGGGAGCTGTTTTTT
CDR3: CASSPGQGANTGELFF

D: .
V: TRBV3-1/TRBV3-2
size: .
J: TRBJ1-6
DNA: TGTGCCAGCAGCACTCAGGGTACGGATTCACCCCTCCACTTT
CDR3: CASSTQGTDSPLHF

D: .
V: TRBV27
size: .
J: TRBJ1-1
DNA: TGTGCCAGCAGCGAAACCGGGAGTATGTTGGACACTGAAGCTTTCTTT
CDR3: CASSETGSMLDTEAFF

D: .
V: TRBV9
size: .
J: TRBJ2-2
DNA: TGTGCCAGCAGCCTCTATGGCGATCTAGCGACCGGGGAGCTGTTTTTT
CDR3: CASSLYGDLATGELFF

D: .
V: TRBV11-2
size: .
J: TRBJ2-3
DNA: TGTGCCAGCAGCTTGAGGCGGACTCTTAGCACAGATACGCAGTATTTT
CDR3: CASSLRRTLSTDTQYF

D: .
V: TRBV7-2
size: few
J: TRBJ1-5
DNA: TGTGCCAGCAGCCCCCTCCCGGTCGTGAGCAATCAGCCCCAGCATTTT
CDR3: CASSPLPVVSNQPQHF

D: TRBD1
V: TRBV11-3
size: .
J: TRBJ1-1
DNA: TGTGCCAGCAGCACCCACAGGGGCATGAACACTGAAGCTTTCTTT
CDR3: CASSTHRGMNTEAFF

D: .
V: TRBV2
size: .
J: TRBJ2-1
DNA: TGTGCCAGCACTTTCACCATCTCCTACAATGAGCAGTTCTTC
CDR3: CASTFTISYNEQFF

D: .
V: TRBV11-2
size: .
J: TRBJ2-7
DNA: TGTGCCAGCAGCCCCCTTAACAGGGTAGGCACCTACGAGCAGTACTTC
CDR3: CASSPLNRVGTYEQYF

D: .
V: TRBV3-1/TRBV3-2
size: .
J: TRBJ2-7
DNA: TGTGCCAGCAGCCCTTCCTTGGTCGGCAACGAGCAGTACTTC
CDR3: CASSPSLVGNEQYF

D: TRBD2
V: TRBV10-3
size: .
J: TRBJ2-1
DNA: TGTGCCATCAGTGAGGGACTAGCGGGAGCCAATGAGCAGTTCTTC
CDR3: CAISEGLAGANEQFF

D: TRBD1
V: TRBV6-5
size: .
J: TRBJ2-5
DNA: TGTGCCAGCAGTATCCGGGACAGGGAGGTAGAGACCCAGTACTTC
CDR3: CASSIRDREVETQYF

D: .
V: TRBV5-1
size: .
J: TRBJ2-5
DNA: TGCGCCAGCAGCGGAGGACAGAACCAAGAGACCCAGTACTTC
CDR3: CASSGGQNQETQYF

D: TRBD1
V: TRBV7-9
size: .
J: TRBJ1-2
DNA: TGTGCCAGCAGCTTAGGGGGGACAGGGGTCAACTATGGCTACACCTTC
CDR3: CASSLGGTGVNYGYTF

D: .
V: TRBV5-1
size: .
J: TRBJ1-2
DNA: TGCGCCAGCAGCTTGGAGTCAGGGGTAGGGTATGGCTACACCTTC
CDR3: CASSLESGVGYGYTF

D: TRBD2
V: TRBV6-1
size: .
J: TRBJ2-4
DNA: TGTGCCAGCAGTGAAGCTAGCGGGGGGGCAAACATTCAGTACTTC
CDR3: CASSEASGGANIQYF

D: TRBD1
V: TRBV11-1
size: .
J: TRBJ1-1
DNA: TGTGCCAGCAGCCTGACAGGGGATTCGGACACTGAAGCTTTCTTT
CDR3: CASSLTGDSDTEAFF

D: TRBD1
V: TRBV6-4
size: .
J: TRBJ1-2
DNA: TGTGCCAGCAGTGACACTGCGGCGACAGGGGCGAAAAACTATGGCTACACCTTC
CDR3: CASSDTAATGAKNYGYTF

D: .
V: TRBV11-2
size: .
J: TRBJ2-7
DNA: TGTGCCAGCAGCTTAGGGGATGGCTTCTACGAGCAGTACTTC
CDR3: CASSLGDGFYEQYF

D: .
V: TRBV19
size: .
J: TRBJ2-1
DNA: TGTGCCAGTAGGAGCGGGGACAGCTCCTACAATGAGCAGTTCTTC
CDR3: CASRSGDSSYNEQFF

D: .
V: TRBV5-4
size: .
J: TRBJ1-2
DNA: TGTGCCAGCAGAGCAGGGAGCGACTCTATCAACTATGGCTACACCTTC
CDR3: CASRAGSDSINYGYTF

D: .
V: TRBV11-2
size: .
J: TRBJ2-7
DNA: TGTGCCAGCAGCACATCCAGTTTTGGCGAGCAGTACTTC
CDR3: CASSTSSFGEQYF

D: TRBD1
V: TRBV5-1
size: .
J: TRBJ1-6
DNA: TGCGCCAGCAGCTCGACAGGGGGCCATAATTCACCCCTCCACTTT
CDR3: CASSSTGGHNSPLHF

D: .
V: TRBV7-9
size: .
J: TRBJ1-1
DNA: TGTGCCAGCAGCTTAGTCCCAGAGAACACTGAAGCTTTCTTT
CDR3: CASSLVPENTEAFF

D: .
V: TRBV7-2
size: .
J: TRBJ2-7
DNA: TGTGCCAGCAGCTTAAGGTGGACTAACGAGCAGTACTTC
CDR3: CASSLRWTNEQYF

D: .
V: TRBV4-2
size: .
J: TRBJ1-1
DNA: TGTGCCAGCAAAAATCCCGCAGGCACTGAAGCTTTCTTT
CDR3: CASKNPAGTEAFF

D: .
V: TRBV7-9
size: .
J: TRBJ2-7
DNA: TGTGCCAGCACCCGACAGGCCGACGTGAACGAGCAGTACTTC
CDR3: CASTRQADVNEQYF

D: TRBD2
V: TRBV9
size: once
J: TRBJ2-1
DNA: TGTGCCAGCAGCGCCGGACTAGCGGGGCGAGATGAGCAGTTCTTC
CDR3: CASSAGLAGRDEQFF